Listed below are T cell receptor beta chains from one sample, sequenced in a study of shared clonotypes between healthy human individuals. Assay: immunoSEQ multiplex PCR; the TCRdb copy retains only in-frame clones and omits some. The sample has approximately 2.5 million clones; around 94% are singletons. Material for sequencing was naive CD4+ T cells sorted from blood. Receptors originate from a man between 18 and 29 years old in good health. CDR3s include the opening cysteine and the closing phenylalanine or tryptophan. The D gene is left open where the match is weak. Size is stated for part of the rows, as once, few or many counts, or as a class when the clone is expanded.

d_call	v_call	j_call	clone_size	cdr3_nt	cdr3_aa
-	TRBV5-1	TRBJ2-3	once	TGCGCCAGCAGCTTGGCACTAGGCACAGATACGCAGTATTTT	CASSLALGTDTQYF
-	TRBV6-6	TRBJ2-5	-	TGTGCCAGCAGTTACTCCGGAGAGACCCAGTACTTC	CASSYSGETQYF
TRBD1	TRBV10-1	TRBJ2-5	-	TGCGCCAGCAGTGATTCCGGGACAGGGAGGATCCAGTACTTC	CASSDSGTGRIQYF
TRBD2	TRBV7-2	TRBJ2-1	-	TGTGCCAGCAGCTACCATAGCGGGATTAATGAGCAGTTCTTC	CASSYHSGINEQFF
-	TRBV7-3	TRBJ1-1	-	TGTGCCGGGAGCGGTGGTATGAACACTGAAGCTTTCTTT	CAGSGGMNTEAFF
TRBD1	TRBV2	TRBJ1-3	-	TGTGCCAGCTCCCGGGACAGGGACGGAAACACCATATATTTT	CASSRDRDGNTIYF
-	TRBV28	TRBJ1-4	-	TGTGCCAGCAGTCCTAAGGAAAAACTGTTTTTT	CASSPKEKLFF
-	TRBV2	TRBJ2-1	-	TGTGCCAGCAACTCCTACAATGAGCAGTTCTTC	CASNSYNEQFF
-	TRBV27	TRBJ2-7	-	TGTGCCAGCAGTTTTAGTAGCTCCTACGAGCAGTACTTC	CASSFSSSYEQYF
-	TRBV10-1	TRBJ2-1	-	TGCGCCAGCAGTGCTTCGGGGAGCGCGTACAATGAGCAGTTCTTC	CASSASGSAYNEQFF
-	TRBV11-3	TRBJ1-1	few	TGTGCCAGCAGCTTCACAGTGAACACTGAAGCTTTCTTT	CASSFTVNTEAFF
-	TRBV6-6	TRBJ2-7	-	TGTGCCAGCAGCCTCCTAAGCCACTACGAGCAGTACTTC	CASSLLSHYEQYF
-	TRBV6-5	TRBJ1-5	-	TGTGCCAGCAAGGGGAGTGAGGCGGACAATCAGCCCCAGCATTTT	CASKGSEADNQPQHF
-	TRBV1	TRBJ2-6	few	TGCACCAGCAGTCGGGCCAACGTCCTGACTTTC	CTSSRANVLTF
-	TRBV19	TRBJ1-5	once	TGTGCCAGTAGACAACACAGGGATTTAGATCAGCCCCAGCATTTT	CASRQHRDLDQPQHF
TRBD2	TRBV5-4	TRBJ2-1	-	TGTGCCAGCAGCCTGGGACTAGCCACCTACAATGAGCAGTTCTTC	CASSLGLATYNEQFF
-	TRBV19	TRBJ1-2	-	TGTGCCAGTAGTATCGCCGGGAGTGGCTACACCTTC	CASSIAGSGYTF
TRBD1	TRBV7-9	TRBJ1-1	-	TGTGCCAGCCGCGGTAGAACAGGGGTCGGGAACACTGAAGCTTTCTTT	CASRGRTGVGNTEAFF
TRBD1	TRBV6-4	TRBJ2-2	-	TGTGCCAGCATTGCACCCCACAGGGGTCGGGCCGGGGAGCTGTTTTTT	CASIAPHRGRAGELFF
-	TRBV5-1	TRBJ2-3	once	TGCGCCAGCTGGGGGGGCGCCGGCACAGATACGCAGTATTTT	CASWGGAGTDTQYF
TRBD2	TRBV4-2	TRBJ2-1	-	TGTGCCAGCAGCCACTCTGGGACTAGCGGGGGGGCCTACAATGAGCAGTTCTTC	CASSHSGTSGGAYNEQFF
TRBD1	TRBV5-1	TRBJ2-1	-	TGCGCCAGCAGCCGTCTGAAGGGGGCGGCCGATGAGCAGTTCTTC	CASSRLKGAADEQFF
TRBD1	TRBV7-2	TRBJ2-1	once	TGTGCCAGCAGCCCCGACAGGGGCGTCTACAATGAGCAGTTCTTC	CASSPDRGVYNEQFF
-	TRBV6-1	TRBJ1-5	-	TGTGCCAGCAGTGAAGCGGCTGCGAATCAGCCCCAGCATTTT	CASSEAAANQPQHF
-	TRBV30	TRBJ1-1	few	TGTGCCTGGAGTAACGGGGGGTCGGACACTGAAGCTTTCTTT	CAWSNGGSDTEAFF
-	TRBV9	TRBJ1-1	-	TGTGCCAGCAGCCTGCAGGGCGGCGGTACTGAAGCTTTCTTT	CASSLQGGGTEAFF
-	TRBV5-1	TRBJ1-2	-	TGCGCCAGCAGCTTGGGGCAAGGTGAGGGCTACACCTTC	CASSLGQGEGYTF
-	TRBV5-1	TRBJ2-2	-	TGCGCCAGCAGATTAGCGTTGAACACCGGGGAGCTGTTTTTT	CASRLALNTGELFF
-	TRBV19	TRBJ1-4	once	TGTGCCAGTACGGGGCGGAATAATGAAAAACTGTTTTTT	CASTGRNNEKLFF
-	TRBV5-1	TRBJ1-6	few	TGCGCCAGCAGCTCAAACGATAATTCACCCCTCCACTTT	CASSSNDNSPLHF
-	TRBV6-4	TRBJ1-2	-	TGTGCCAGCAGTCCCTTTTCCGGAGTCTATGGCTACACCTTC	CASSPFSGVYGYTF
-	TRBV28	TRBJ1-2	-	TGTGCCAGCAGTGAGGGGACGGTTAATGGCTACACCTTC	CASSEGTVNGYTF
TRBD1	TRBV29-1	TRBJ1-2	-	TGCAGCGTGGGACAGGAGCATGGCTACACCTTC	CSVGQEHGYTF
TRBD2	TRBV5-6	TRBJ2-7	-	TGTGCCAGCAGCTTTCGGGGACTAGCGAGGGGGGAGCAGTACTTC	CASSFRGLARGEQYF
-	TRBV18	TRBJ2-1	-	TGTGCCAGCTCACTCCCGGGGGGCCACTCCTACAATGAGCAGTTCTTC	CASSLPGGHSYNEQFF
TRBD2	TRBV6-5	TRBJ2-5	-	TGTGCCAGCAGTTACTCACCCGGGAGGGAGACCCAGTACTTC	CASSYSPGRETQYF
-	TRBV25-1	TRBJ2-5	-	TGTGCCAGCAGTGAGACGGGACCCCAAGAGACCCAGTACTTC	CASSETGPQETQYF
-	TRBV5-1	TRBJ1-3	-	TGCGCCACCTCGGACGGAGCCTCTGGAAACACCATATATTTT	CATSDGASGNTIYF